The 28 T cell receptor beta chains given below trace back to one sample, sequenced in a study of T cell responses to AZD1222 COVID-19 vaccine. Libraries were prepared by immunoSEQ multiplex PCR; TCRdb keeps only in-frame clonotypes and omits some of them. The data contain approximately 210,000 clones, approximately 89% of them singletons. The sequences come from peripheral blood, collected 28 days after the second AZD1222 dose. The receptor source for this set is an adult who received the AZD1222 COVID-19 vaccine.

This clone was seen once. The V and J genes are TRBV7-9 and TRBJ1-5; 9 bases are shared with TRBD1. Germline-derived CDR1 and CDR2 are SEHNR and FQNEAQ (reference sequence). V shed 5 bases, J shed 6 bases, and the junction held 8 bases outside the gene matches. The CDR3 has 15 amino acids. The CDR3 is CASSRGTGKIQPQHF. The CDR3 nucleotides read TGTGCCAGCAGCCGTGGGACAGGGAAGATTCAGCCCCAGCATTTT.

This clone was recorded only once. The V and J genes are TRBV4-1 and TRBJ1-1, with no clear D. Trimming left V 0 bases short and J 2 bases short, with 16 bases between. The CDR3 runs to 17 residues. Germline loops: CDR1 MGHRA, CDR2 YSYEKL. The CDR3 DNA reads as TGCGCCAGCAGCCAAGATACGGGTACACCGGCAAACACTGAAGCTTTCTTT. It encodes CASSQDTGTPANTEAFF.

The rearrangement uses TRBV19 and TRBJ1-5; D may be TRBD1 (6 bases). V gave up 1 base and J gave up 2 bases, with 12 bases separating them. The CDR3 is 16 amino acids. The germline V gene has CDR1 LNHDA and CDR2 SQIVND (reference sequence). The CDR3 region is CASSIARGSGNQPQHF. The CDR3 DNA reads TGTGCCAGTAGTATAGCGAGGGGGTCAGGCAATCAGCCCCAGCATTTT.

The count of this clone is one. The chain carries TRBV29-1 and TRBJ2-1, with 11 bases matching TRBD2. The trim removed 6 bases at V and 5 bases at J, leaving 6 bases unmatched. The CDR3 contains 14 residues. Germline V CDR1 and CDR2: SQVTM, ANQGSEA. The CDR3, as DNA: TGCAGCGTCCGACGGACTAGCGGGCACAATGAGCAGTTCTTC. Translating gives CSVRRTSGHNEQFF.

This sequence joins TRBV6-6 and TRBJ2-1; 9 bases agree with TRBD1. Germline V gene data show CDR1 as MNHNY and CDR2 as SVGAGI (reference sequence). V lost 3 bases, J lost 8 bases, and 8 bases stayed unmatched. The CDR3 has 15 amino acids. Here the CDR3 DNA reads TGTGCCAGCAGTTATGGCCCACAGGGGGCCGATGAGCAGTTCTTC. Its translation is CASSYGPQGADEQFF.

CDR3 sequence (DNA): TGTGCCAGCAGTGAATACGGCGGGGGGAGAGGGTACAATGAGCAGTTCTTC. Amino acids: CASSEYGGGRGYNEQFF. This sequence joins TRBV25-1 and TRBJ2-1; 8 bases line up with TRBD2. The CDR3 length is 17 residues. J gave up 4 bases and V 0 bases, and 8 bases lay outside the gene matches. From germline, CDR1 is MGHDK and CDR2 SYGVNS.

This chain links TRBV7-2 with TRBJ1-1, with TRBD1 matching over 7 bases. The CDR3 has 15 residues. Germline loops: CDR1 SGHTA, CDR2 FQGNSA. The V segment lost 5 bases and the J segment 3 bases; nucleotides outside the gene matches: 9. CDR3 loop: CASSHGPTGDTEAFF. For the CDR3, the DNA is TGTGCCAGCAGCCACGGCCCTACAGGGGACACTGAAGCTTTCTTT.

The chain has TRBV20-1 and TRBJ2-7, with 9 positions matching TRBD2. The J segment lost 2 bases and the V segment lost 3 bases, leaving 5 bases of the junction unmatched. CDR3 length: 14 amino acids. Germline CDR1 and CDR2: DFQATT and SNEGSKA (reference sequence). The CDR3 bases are TGCAGTGCTAGTGGTCTAGCGGGAACCTACGAGCAGTACTTC. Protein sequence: CSASGLAGTYEQYF.

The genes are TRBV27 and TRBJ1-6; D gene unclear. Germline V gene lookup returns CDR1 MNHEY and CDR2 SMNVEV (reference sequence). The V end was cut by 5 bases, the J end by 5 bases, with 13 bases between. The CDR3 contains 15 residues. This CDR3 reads CASSSGEIHNSPLHF. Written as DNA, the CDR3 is TGTGCCAGCAGTAGCGGGGAGATTCATAATTCACCCCTCCACTTT.

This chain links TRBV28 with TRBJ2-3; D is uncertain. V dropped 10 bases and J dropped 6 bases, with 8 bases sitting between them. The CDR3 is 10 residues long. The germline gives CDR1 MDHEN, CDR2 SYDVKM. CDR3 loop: CATLSDTQYF. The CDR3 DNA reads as TGTGCCACCCTTTCTGATACGCAGTATTTT.

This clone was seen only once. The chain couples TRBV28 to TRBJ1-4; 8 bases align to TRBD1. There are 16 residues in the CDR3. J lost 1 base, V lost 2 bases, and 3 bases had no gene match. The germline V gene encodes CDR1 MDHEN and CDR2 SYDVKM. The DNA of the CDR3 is TGTGCCAGCAGTTTAAAGGACAGGGTAACTAATGAAAAACTGTTTTTT. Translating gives CASSLKDRVTNEKLFF.

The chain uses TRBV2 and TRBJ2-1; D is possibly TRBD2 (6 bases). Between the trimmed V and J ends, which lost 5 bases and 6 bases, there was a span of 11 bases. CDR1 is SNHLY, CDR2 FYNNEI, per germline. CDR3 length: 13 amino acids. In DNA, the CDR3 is TGTGCCAGCAGTCCCGGGACTGGCAATGAGCAGTTCTTC. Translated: CASSPGTGNEQFF.

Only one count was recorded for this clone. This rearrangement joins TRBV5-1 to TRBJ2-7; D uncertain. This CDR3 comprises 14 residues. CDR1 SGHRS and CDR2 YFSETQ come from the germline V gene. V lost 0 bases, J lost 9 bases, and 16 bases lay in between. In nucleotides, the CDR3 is TGCGCCAGCAGCTTGGGACACGGAAACCTACGGCAGTACTTC. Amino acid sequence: CASSLGHGNLRQYF.

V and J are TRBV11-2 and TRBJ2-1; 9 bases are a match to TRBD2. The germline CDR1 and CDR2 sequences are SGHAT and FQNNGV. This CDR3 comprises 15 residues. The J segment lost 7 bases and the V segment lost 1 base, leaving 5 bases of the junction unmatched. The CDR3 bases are TGTGCCAGCAGCTTAGCGGGACTAGCTGAAAATGAGCAGTTCTTC. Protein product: CASSLAGLAENEQFF.

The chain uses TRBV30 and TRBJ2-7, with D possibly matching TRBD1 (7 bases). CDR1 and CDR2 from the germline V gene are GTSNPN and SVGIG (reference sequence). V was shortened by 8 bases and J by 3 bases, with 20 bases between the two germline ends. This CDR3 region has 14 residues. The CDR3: CAGQRRDSVYEQYF. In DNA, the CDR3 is TGTGCCGGGCAGAGGAGGGACAGTGTCTACGAGCAGTACTTC.

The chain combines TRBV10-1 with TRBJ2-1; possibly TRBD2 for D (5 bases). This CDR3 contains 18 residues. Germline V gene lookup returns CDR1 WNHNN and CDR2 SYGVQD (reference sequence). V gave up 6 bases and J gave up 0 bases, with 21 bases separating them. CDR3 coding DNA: TGCGCCAGCAGCAGTTCCCCCGGAGCGGAGAGCTCCTACAATGAGCAGTTCTTC. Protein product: CASSSSPGAESSYNEQFF.

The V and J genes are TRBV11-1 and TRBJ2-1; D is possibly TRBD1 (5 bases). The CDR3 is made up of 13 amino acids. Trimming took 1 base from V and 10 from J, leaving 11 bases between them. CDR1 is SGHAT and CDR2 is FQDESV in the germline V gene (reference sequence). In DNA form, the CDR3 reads TGTGCCAGCAGCTTAGGCAGGGTCGGGGAGCAGTTCTTC. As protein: CASSLGRVGEQFF.

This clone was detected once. In DNA, the CDR3 is TGTGCCAGCAGTCGTAGGGACGGTTGGACCGATGAGCAGTTCTTC. Translated: CASSRRDGWTDEQFF. The V and J genes are TRBV11-3 and TRBJ2-1; D is perhaps TRBD1 or TRBD2 (5 bases each). This CDR3 spans 15 amino acids. Deletions cut 6 bases from V and 8 bases from J, with 20 bases between. Germline V lookup: CDR1 SGHNT, CDR2 YENEEA. Based on the CDR3 plus reference TRBV11-3 and TRBJ2-1, the full variable domain is EAGVVQSPRYKIIEKKQPVAFWCNPISGHNTLYWYLQNLGQGPELLIRYENEEAVDDSQLPKDRFSAERLKGVDSTLKIQPAELGDSAVYLCASSRRDGWTDEQFFGPGTRLTVL.

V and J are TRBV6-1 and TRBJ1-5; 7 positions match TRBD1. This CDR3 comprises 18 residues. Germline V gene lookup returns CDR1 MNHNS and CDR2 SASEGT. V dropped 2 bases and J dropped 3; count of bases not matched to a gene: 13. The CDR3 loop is CASSEFVPGQTYNQPQHF. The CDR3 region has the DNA TGTGCCAGCAGTGAATTCGTTCCGGGACAGACGTACAATCAGCCCCAGCATTTT.

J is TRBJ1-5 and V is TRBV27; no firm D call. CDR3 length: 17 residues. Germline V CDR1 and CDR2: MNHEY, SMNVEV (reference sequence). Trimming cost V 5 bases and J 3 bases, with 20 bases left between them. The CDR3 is CASSASPTARLNQPQHF. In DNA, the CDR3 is TGTGCCAGCAGTGCTTCCCCTACAGCGAGGCTCAATCAGCCCCAGCATTTT.

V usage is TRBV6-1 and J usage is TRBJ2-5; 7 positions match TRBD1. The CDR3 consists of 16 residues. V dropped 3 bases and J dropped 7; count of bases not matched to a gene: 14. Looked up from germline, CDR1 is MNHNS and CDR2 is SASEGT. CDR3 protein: CASSERGTDRAGTQYF. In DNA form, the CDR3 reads TGTGCCAGCAGTGAGAGGGGGACCGACAGGGCTGGGACCCAGTACTTC.

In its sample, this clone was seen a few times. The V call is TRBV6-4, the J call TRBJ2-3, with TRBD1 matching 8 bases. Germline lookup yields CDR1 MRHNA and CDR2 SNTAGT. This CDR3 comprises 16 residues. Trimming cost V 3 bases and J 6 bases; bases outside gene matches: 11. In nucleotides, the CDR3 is TGTGCCAGCAGTGAAACCCCCGACAGGGGTAGCGATACGCAGTATTTT. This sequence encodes CASSETPDRGSDTQYF.

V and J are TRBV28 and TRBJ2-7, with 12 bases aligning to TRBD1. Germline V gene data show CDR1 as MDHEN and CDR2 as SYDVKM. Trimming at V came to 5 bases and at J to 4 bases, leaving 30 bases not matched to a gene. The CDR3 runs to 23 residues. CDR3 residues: CASSTSGQGAYVLSGRFQYEQYF. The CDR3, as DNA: TGTGCCAGCAGTACATCGGGACAGGGGGCCTATGTGTTGAGCGGGAGGTTTCAGTACGAGCAGTACTTC.

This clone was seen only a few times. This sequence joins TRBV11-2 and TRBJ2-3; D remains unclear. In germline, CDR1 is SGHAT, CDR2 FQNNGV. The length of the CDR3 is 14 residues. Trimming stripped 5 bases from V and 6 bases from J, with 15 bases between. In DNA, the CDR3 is TGTGCCAGCAGCCGGATCCTCCGGGTGGATACGCAGTATTTT. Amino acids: CASSRILRVDTQYF.

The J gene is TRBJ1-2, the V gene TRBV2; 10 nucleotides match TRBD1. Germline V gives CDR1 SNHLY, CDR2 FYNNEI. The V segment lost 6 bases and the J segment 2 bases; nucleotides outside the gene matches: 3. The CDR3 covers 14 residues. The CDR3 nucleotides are TGTGCCAGCAGCGGACAGGGGGGGAACTATGGCTACACCTTC. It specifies CASSGQGGNYGYTF.

The CDR3 sequence is CASSASGTPGQTYEQYF. The CDR3 bases are TGTGCCAGCAGCGCGAGTGGAACCCCGGGACAGACCTACGAGCAGTACTTC. This chain joins TRBV9 and TRBJ2-7, with 7 bases matching TRBD1. Germline V gene lookup returns CDR1 SGDLS and CDR2 YYNGEE. V dropped 3 bases and J dropped 2; count of bases not matched to a gene: 14. The CDR3 has 17 residues.

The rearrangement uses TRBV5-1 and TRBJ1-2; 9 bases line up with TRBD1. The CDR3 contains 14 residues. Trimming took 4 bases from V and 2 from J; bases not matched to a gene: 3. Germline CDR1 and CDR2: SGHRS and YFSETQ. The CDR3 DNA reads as TGCGCCAGCAGCGTGGGACAGGGCAACTATGGCTACACCTTC. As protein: CASSVGQGNYGYTF.

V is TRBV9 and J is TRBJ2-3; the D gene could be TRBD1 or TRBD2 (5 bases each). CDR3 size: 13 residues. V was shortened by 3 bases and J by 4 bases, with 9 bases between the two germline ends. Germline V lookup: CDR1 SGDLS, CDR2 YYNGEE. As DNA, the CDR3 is TGTGCCAGCAGCGGGGTGGGGGCAGATACGCAGTATTTT. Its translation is CASSGVGADTQYF.